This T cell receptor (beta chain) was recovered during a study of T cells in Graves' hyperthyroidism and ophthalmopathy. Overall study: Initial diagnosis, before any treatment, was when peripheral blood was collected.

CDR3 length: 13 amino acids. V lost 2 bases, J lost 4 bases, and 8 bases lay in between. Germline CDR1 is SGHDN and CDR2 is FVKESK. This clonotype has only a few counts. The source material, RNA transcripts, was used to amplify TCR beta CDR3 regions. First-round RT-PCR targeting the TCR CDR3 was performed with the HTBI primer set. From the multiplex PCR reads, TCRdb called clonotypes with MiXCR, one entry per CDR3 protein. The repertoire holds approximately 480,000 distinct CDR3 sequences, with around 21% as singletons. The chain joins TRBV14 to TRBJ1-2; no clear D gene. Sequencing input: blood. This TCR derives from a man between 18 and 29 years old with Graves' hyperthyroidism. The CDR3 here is CASSQTSGYGYTF. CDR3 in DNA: TGTGCCAGCAGCCAAACCTCTGGCTATGGCTACACCTTC.